This T cell receptor beta chain was observed in a study of shared clonotypes between healthy human individuals. Method: immunoSEQ multiplex PCR; TCRdb's copy keeps in-frame clones and lacks some. The table has roughly 2 million clones, about 94% seen once. Sequenced input: naive CD4+ T cells sorted from blood. Subset indicated: CD45RA+ positively selected. The sequence was collected from a man between 18 and 29 years old in good health.

CDR3 bases: TGTGCCTGGAGTGTAATCGGCCTGGCAAACAATGAGCAGTTCTTC. Encoded protein: CAWSVIGLANNEQFF. V and J are TRBV30 and TRBJ2-1; unclear D gene. Trimming stripped 0 bases from V and 5 bases from J, with 14 bases between. Germline V gene lookup returns CDR1 GTSNPN and CDR2 SVGIG (reference sequence). The CDR3 is 15 residues long.